This T cell receptor beta chain stems from a study of T-cell memory formation after mild COVID-19. Study information: Largely, TCR clusters stayed within a single donor.

TCRdb processed the 5' RACE reads anew with MiXCR; each CDR3 protein has one entry. Among hundreds of thousands of distinct CDR3 sequences listed, about 22% were seen once. This clonotype appeared a few times. Its antigen is not identified. Overall study results and limits: Day 37-peaking second-wave clones had unconfirmed SARS-CoV-2 specificity. Detection of some responders pre-infection suggested pre-existing cross-reactive memory T cells participated. Mainly CM and EM harbored the contracting CD4+ clones; mainly EMRA harbored the CD8+ ones.

This receptor was taken from an adult woman who had mild COVID-19 (a few samples of this study predate the infection). Cell type and time point are not known. Sequencing was done on a sample of PBMCs or a T cell subset sorted from them (not recorded which).

CDR3 coding DNA: TGCGCCAGCAGCGAGGGACAGCGCTACAATGAGCAGTTCTTC. Translated, it gives CASSEGQRYNEQFF. The rearrangement joins TRBV5-1 to TRBJ2-1; TRBD1 agrees at 7 bases. The trim removed 4 bases at V and 3 bases at J, leaving 4 bases unmatched. Germline CDR1 is SGHRS and CDR2 is YFSETQ. The CDR3 has 14 amino acids.